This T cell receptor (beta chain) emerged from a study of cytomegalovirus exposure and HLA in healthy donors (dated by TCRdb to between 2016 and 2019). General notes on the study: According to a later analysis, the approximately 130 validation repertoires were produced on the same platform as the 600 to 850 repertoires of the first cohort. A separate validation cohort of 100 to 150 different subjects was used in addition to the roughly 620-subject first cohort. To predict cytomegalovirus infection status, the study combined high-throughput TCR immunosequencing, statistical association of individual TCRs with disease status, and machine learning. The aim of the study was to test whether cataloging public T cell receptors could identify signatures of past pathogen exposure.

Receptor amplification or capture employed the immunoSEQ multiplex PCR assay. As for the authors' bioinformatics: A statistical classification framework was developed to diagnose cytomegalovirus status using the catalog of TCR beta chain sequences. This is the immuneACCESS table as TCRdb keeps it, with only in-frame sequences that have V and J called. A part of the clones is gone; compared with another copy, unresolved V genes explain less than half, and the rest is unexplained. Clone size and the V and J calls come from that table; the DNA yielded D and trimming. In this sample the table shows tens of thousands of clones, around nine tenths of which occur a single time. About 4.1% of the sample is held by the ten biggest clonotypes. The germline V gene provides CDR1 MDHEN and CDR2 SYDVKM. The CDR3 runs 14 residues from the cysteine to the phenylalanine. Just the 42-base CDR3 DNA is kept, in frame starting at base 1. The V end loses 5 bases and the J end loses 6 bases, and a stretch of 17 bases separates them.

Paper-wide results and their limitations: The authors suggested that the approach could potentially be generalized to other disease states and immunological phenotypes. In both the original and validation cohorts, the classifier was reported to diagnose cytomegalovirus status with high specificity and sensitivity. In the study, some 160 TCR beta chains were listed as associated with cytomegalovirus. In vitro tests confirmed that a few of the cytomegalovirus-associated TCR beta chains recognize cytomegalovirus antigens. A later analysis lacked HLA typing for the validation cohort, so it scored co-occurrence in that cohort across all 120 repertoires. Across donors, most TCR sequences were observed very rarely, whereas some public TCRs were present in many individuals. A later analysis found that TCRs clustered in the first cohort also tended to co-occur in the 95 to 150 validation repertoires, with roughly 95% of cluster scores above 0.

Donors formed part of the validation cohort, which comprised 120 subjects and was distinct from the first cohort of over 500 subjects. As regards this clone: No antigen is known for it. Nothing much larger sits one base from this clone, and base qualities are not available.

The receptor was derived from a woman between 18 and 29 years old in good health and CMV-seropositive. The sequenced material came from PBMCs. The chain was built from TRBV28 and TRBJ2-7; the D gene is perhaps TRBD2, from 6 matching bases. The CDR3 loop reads CASSRLVPRGEQYF. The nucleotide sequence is TGTGCCAGCAGTCGACTAGTCCCACGGGGCGAGCAGTACTTC.